The 8 T cell receptor beta chains reported below all come from one sample, sequenced in a study of technical replicates of blood from several donors. TCRdb keeps only in-frame clones here, not all; method: immunoSEQ multiplex PCR. The table has around 83,000 clones, about nine tenths seen once; the top ten hold about 0.38%. Sequencing was performed on T cells isolated from PBMCs. These receptors were collected from a human donor in good health. Some clones in this sample may be carry-over from other donors' samples.

The chain combines TRBV19 with TRBJ1-4, with D possibly being TRBD1 (6 bases). The germline V gene encodes CDR1 LNHDA and CDR2 SQIVND (reference sequence). Trimming removed 3 bases from V and 6 bases from J, with 23 bases in between. The CDR3 extends over 18 amino acids. The CDR3 bases are TGTGCCAGTAGTATCTTAGGGACACCGAAGCAACGGGATGAAAAACTGTTTTTT. This sequence encodes CASSILGTPKQRDEKLFF.

The gene calls are TRBV6-5 and TRBJ1-1; possible D gene TRBD1, 6 bases. Trimming left V 6 bases short and J 1 base short, with 9 bases between. The length of the CDR3 is 13 residues. Germline values: CDR1 MNHEY, CDR2 SVGAGI. The CDR3 DNA sequence: TGTGCCAGCAGAAGGGGGGGGAACACTGAAGCTTTCTTT. This encodes CASRRGGNTEAFF.

The V gene is TRBV2, the J gene TRBJ1-2; 7 bases fit TRBD1. CDR3 length: 11 residues. V was clipped by 6 bases and J by 7 bases; unmatched bases: 2. Germline CDR1 SNHLY, CDR2 FYNNEI. CDR3 region: CASRRTGGYTF. The CDR3 DNA sequence: TGTGCCAGCAGGCGGACAGGTGGCTACACCTTC. The whole variable domain, filled in from reference TRBV2 and TRBJ1-2, reads EPEVTQTPSHQVTQMGQEVILRCVPISNHLYFYWYRQILGQKVEFLVSFYNNEISEKSEIFDDQFSVERPDGSNFTLKIRSTKLEDSAMYFCASRRTGGYTFGSGTRLTVV.

The V and J genes are TRBV5-8 and TRBJ2-5, with 7 bases lining up with TRBD2. CDR3 length: 15 amino acids. The germline V gene has CDR1 SGHTS and CDR2 YDEGEE. Unmatched junction bases numbered 8, after V lost 2 bases and J lost 4 bases. The DNA of the CDR3 is TGTGCCAGCAGCTTTTTTGGAGGGACTACAGAGACCCAGTACTTC. Amino acid sequence: CASSFFGGTTETQYF. The full variable domain, its missing parts supplied by reference TRBV5-8 and TRBJ2-5, is EAGVTQSPTHLIKTRGQQATLRCSPISGHTSVYWYQQALGLGLQFLLWYDEGEERNRGNFPPRFSGRQFPNYSSELNVNALELEDSALYLCASSFFGGTTETQYFGPGTRLLVL.

J is TRBJ2-6 and V is TRBV5-1, with 8 bases lining up with TRBD1. This CDR3 contains 18 residues. CDR1 SGHRS and CDR2 YFSETQ come from the germline V gene. The junction had 11 bases not matched to a gene; V was cut back by 5 bases and J by 1 base. CDR3 sequence: CASRVQGQVFSGANVLTF. The CDR3 DNA sequence: TGCGCCAGCAGGGTACAGGGACAGGTCTTTTCTGGGGCCAACGTCCTGACTTTC.

Here the CDR3 reads CSVLLAVQETQYF. CDR3 bases: TGCAGCGTTCTGCTAGCGGTTCAAGAGACCCAGTACTTC. J is TRBJ2-5 and V is TRBV29-1, with 7 bases matching TRBD2. In germline, CDR1 is SQVTM, CDR2 ANQGSEA. The CDR3 is 13 amino acids. The trim removed 5 bases at V and 2 bases at J, leaving 5 bases unmatched.

The chain is built from TRBV6-1 and TRBJ2-1; unclear D gene. V was trimmed by 1 base and J by 8 bases, leaving 12 bases between them. Germline CDR1 MNHNS, CDR2 SASEGT. The CDR3 spans 14 residues. CDR3: CASSEGGAWDEQFF. DNA of the CDR3: TGTGCCAGCAGTGAAGGAGGAGCCTGGGATGAGCAGTTCTTC.

This chain uses TRBV11-2 with TRBJ2-1; TRBD2 is a possible D gene (6 bases). The CDR3 is 12 residues long. Trimming pared 4 bases from V and 7 bases from J, leaving 8 bases between. Germline assignment: CDR1 SGHAT and CDR2 FQNNGV. CDR3 amino acids: CASSSSGNEQFF. CDR3 bases: TGTGCCAGCAGCTCGAGCGGGAATGAGCAGTTCTTC.